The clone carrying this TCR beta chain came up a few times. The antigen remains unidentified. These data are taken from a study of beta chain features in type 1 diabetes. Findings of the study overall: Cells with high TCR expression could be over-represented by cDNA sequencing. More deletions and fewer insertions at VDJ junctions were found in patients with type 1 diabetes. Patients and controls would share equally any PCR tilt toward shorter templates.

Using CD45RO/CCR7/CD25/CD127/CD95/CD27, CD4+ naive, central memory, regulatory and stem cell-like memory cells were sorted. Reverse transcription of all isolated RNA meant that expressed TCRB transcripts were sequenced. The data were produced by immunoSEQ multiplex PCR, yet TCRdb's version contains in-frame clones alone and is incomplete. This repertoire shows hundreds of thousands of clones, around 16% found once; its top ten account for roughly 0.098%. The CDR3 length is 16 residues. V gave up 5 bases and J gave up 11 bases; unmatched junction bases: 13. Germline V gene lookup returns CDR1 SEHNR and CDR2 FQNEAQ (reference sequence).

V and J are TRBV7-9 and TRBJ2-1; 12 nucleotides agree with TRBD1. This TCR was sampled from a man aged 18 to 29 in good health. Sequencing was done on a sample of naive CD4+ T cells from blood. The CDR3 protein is CASSQTGTGGAVKQFF. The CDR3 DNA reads TGTGCCAGCAGCCAAACCGGGACAGGGGGCGCCGTGAAGCAGTTCTTC.